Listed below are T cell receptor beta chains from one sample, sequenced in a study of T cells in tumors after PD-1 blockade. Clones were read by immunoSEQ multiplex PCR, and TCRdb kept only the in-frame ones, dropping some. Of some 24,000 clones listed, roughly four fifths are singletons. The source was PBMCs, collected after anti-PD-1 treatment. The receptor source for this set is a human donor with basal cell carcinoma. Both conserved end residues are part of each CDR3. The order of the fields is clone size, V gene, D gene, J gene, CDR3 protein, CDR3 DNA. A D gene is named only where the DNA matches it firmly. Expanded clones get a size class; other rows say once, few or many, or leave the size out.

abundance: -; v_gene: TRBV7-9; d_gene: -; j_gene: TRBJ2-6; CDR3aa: CASSRSSSGANVLTF; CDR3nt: TGTGCCAGCAGCCGTTCTAGCTCTGGGGCCAACGTCCTGACTTTC
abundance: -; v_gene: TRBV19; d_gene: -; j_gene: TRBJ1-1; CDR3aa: CASSIGTLGTEAFF; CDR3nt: TGTGCCAGTAGTATCGGCACCTTGGGTACTGAAGCTTTCTTT
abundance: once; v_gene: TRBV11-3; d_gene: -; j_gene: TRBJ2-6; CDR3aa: CASSLGPISGANVLTF; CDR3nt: TGTGCCAGCAGCTTAGGCCCGATCTCTGGGGCCAACGTCCTGACTTTC
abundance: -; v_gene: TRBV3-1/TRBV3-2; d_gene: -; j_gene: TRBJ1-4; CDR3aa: CASSLRIEQLEKLFF; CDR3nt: TGTGCCAGCAGCCTAAGGATTGAACAGCTTGAAAAACTGTTTTTT
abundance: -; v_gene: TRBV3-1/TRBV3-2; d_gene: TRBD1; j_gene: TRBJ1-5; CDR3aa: CASSQGQGTQPQHF; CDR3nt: TGTGCCAGCAGCCAGGGACAGGGGACTCAGCCCCAGCATTTT
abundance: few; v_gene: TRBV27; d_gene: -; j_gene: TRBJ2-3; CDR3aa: CASSYLAASDTQYF; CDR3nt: TGTGCCAGCAGTTATTTAGCGGCATCGGATACGCAGTATTTT
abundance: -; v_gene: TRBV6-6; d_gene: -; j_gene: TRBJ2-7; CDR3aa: CASSYGKYEQYF; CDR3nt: TGTGCCAGCAGTTACGGCAAGTACGAGCAGTACTTC
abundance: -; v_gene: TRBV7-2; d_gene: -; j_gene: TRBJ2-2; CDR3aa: CASSSWGHGTGELFF; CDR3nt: TGTGCCAGCAGCTCGTGGGGGCATGGCACCGGGGAGCTGTTTTTT
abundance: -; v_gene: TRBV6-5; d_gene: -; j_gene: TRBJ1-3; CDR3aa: CASRLHWSSGNTIYF; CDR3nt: TGTGCCAGCAGGCTCCACTGGTCCTCTGGAAACACCATATATTTT
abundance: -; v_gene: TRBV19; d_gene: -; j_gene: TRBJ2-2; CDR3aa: CASSIVVTVGGELFF; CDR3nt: TGTGCCAGTAGTATTGTTGTGACCGTGGGCGGGGAGCTGTTTTTT
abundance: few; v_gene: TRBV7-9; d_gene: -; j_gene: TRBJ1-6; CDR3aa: CASSLEYNSPLHF; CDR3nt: TGTGCCAGCAGCTTAGAATATAATTCACCCCTCCACTTT
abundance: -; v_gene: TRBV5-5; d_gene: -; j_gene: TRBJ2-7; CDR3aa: CASSWDGVVSGEQYF; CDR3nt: TGTGCCAGCAGCTGGGATGGGGTGGTGTCGGGCGAGCAGTACTTC
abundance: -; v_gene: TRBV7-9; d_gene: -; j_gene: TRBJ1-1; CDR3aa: CASSFEGMNTEAFF; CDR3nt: TGTGCCAGCAGCTTTGAGGGAATGAACACTGAAGCTTTCTTT
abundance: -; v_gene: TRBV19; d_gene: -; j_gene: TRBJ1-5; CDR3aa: CASKGERVGHQPQHF; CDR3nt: TGTGCCAGTAAGGGGGAAAGGGTAGGTCATCAGCCCCAGCATTTT
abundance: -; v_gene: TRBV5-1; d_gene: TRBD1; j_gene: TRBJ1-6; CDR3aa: CASSLTGANNSPLHF; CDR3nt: TGCGCCAGCAGCTTAACAGGGGCGAACAATTCACCCCTCCACTTT
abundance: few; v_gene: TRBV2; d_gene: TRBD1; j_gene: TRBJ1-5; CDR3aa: CASSRGTGGQPQHF; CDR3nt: TGTGCCAGCAGTAGGGGGACAGGGGGTCAGCCCCAGCATTTT
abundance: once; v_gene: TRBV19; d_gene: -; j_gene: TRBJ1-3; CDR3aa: CASQTWGSKNTIYF; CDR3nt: TGTGCCAGTCAAACCTGGGGCTCAAAAAACACCATATATTTT
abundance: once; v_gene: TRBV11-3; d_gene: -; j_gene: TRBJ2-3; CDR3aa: CASSLVGGDTDTQYF; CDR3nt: TGTGCCAGCAGCTTAGTGGGGGGTGACACAGATACGCAGTATTTT
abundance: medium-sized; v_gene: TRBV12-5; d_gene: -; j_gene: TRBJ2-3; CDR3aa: CASGSPEASTDTQYF; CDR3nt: TGTGCTAGTGGTTCCCCCGAGGCTAGCACAGATACGCAGTATTTT
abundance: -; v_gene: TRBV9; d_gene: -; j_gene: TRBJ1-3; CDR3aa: CASSVDARGKVRNTIYF; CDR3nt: TGTGCCAGCAGCGTAGATGCGAGGGGAAAGGTTAGAAACACCATATATTTT
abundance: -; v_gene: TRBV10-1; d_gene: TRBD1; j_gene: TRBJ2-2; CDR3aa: CASSAGTGGPGELFF; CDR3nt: TGCGCCAGCAGTGCTGGGACAGGGGGCCCCGGGGAGCTGTTTTTT
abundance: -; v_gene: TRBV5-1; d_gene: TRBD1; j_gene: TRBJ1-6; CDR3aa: CASSNGQGAYYNSPLHF; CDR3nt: TGCGCCAGCAGCAACGGACAGGGGGCTTACTATAATTCACCCCTCCACTTT
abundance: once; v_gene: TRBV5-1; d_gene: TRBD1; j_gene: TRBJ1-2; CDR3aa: CASSPDRATYGYTF; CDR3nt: TGCGCCAGCAGCCCGGACAGGGCGACCTATGGCTACACCTTC
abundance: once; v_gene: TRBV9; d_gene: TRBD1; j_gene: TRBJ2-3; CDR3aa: CASSAGTGITDTQYF; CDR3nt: TGTGCCAGCAGCGCCGGGACAGGAATCACAGATACGCAGTATTTT
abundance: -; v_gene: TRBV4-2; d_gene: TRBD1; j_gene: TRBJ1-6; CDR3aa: CASSSRQGGNSPLHF; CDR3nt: TGTGCCAGCAGCTCCCGACAGGGGGGGAATTCACCCCTCCACTTT
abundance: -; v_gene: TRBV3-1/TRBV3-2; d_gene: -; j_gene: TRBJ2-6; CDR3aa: CASSPLGANVLTF; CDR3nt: TGTGCCAGCAGCCCCCTGGGGGCCAACGTCCTGACTTTC
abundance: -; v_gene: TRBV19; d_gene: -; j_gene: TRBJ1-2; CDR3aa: CASSIDLRGSGYTF; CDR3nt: TGTGCCAGTAGTATAGATCTGCGCGGGTCCGGCTACACCTTC
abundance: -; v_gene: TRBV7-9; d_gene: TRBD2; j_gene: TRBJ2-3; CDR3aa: CASSLGGGGTDTQYF; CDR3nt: TGTGCCAGCAGCTTAGGTGGCGGGGGGACAGATACGCAGTATTTT
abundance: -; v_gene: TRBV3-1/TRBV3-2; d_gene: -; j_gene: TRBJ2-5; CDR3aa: CASSQLLGSRTQYF; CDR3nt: TGTGCCAGCAGCCAGTTACTGGGTTCGAGGACCCAGTACTTC
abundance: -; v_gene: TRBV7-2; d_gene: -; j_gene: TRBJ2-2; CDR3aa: CASSLFSLMSSGELFF; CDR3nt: TGTGCCAGCAGCTTATTTTCCTTGATGAGTAGCGGGGAGCTGTTTTTT
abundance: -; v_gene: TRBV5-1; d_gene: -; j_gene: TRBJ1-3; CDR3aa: CASSGGRNSGNTIYF; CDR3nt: TGCGCCAGCAGCGGGGGACGGAACTCTGGAAACACCATATATTTT
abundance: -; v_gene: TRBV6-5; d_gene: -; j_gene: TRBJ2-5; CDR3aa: CATSRETQYF; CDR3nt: TGTGCCACTTCAAGGGAGACCCAGTACTTC
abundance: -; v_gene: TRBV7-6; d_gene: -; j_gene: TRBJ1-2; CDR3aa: CASSLTAGGSEGYTF; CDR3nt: TGTGCCAGCAGCTTGACAGCGGGCGGGTCTGAGGGCTACACCTTC
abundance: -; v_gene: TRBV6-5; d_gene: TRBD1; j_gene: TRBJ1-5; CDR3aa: CASSTGGLVNQPQHF; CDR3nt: TGTGCCAGCAGCACAGGGGGCTTGGTCAATCAGCCCCAGCATTTT
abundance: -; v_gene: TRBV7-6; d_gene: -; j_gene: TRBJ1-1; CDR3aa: CASSLVGLNTEAFF; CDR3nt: TGTGCCAGCAGCTTAGTGGGACTGAACACTGAAGCTTTCTTT
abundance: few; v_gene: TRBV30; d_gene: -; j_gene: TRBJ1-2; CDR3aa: CAWSKGTAKRYGYTF; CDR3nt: TGTGCCTGGAGTAAAGGAACAGCCAAGCGGTATGGCTACACCTTC
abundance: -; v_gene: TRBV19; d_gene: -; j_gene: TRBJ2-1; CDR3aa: CASSLDRSSYNEQFF; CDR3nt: TGTGCCAGTAGCCTTGACAGGAGCTCCTACAATGAGCAGTTCTTC
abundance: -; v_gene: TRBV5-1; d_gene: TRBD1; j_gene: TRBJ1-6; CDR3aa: CASSLEGQGNSPLHF; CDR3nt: TGCGCCAGCAGCTTGGAAGGACAGGGCAATTCACCCCTCCACTTT
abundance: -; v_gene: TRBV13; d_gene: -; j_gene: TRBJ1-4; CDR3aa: CASRERGLGEKLFF; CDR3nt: TGTGCCAGCAGGGAACGGGGCTTGGGCGAAAAACTGTTTTTT
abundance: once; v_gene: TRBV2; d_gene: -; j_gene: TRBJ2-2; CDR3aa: CASSGRYGELFF; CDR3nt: TGTGCCAGCAGCGGACGGTACGGGGAGCTGTTTTTT
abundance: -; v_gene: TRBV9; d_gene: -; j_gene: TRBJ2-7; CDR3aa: CASSPKADGDYEQYF; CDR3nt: TGTGCCAGCAGCCCGAAGGCAGACGGGGACTACGAGCAGTACTTC
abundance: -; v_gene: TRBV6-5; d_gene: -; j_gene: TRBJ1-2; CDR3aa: CASSSLGYNGYTF; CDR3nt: TGTGCCAGCAGTTCTCTGGGGTATAATGGCTACACCTTC
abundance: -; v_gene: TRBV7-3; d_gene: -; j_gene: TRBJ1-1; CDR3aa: CASSGGVGSTEAFF; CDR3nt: TGTGCCAGCAGCGGTGGGGTGGGAAGCACTGAAGCTTTCTTT
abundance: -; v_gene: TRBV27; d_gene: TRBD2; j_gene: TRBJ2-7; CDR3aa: CASSRASGAASYEQYF; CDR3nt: TGTGCCAGCAGTAGGGCTAGCGGGGCGGCGTCCTACGAGCAGTACTTC
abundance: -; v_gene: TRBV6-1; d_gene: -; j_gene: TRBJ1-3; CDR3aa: CASSEGHSGNTIYF; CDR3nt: TGTGCCAGCAGTGAAGGTCACTCTGGAAACACCATATATTTT
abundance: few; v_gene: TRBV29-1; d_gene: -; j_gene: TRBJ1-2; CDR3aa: CSVEERGGNYGYTF; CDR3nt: TGCAGCGTTGAGGAGCGAGGGGGAAACTATGGCTACACCTTC
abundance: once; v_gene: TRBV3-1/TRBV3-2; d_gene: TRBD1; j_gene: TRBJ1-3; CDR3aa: CASSHMGQGSGNTIYF; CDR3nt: TGTGCCAGCAGCCATATGGGACAGGGGAGTGGAAACACCATATATTTT
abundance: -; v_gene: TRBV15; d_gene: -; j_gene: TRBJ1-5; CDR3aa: CATSRDRTSSAAPQHF; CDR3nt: TGTGCCACCAGCAGAGATCGCACAAGCTCAGCGGCGCCCCAGCATTTT
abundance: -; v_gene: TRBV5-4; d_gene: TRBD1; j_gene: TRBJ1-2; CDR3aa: CASSDPNRGRGYGYTF; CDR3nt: TGTGCCAGCAGCGACCCCAACAGGGGAAGAGGCTATGGCTACACCTTC
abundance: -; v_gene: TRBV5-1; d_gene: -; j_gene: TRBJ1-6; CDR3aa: CASRRGEKGSPLHF; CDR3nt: TGCGCCAGCAGGAGGGGGGAAAAGGGTTCACCCCTCCACTTT
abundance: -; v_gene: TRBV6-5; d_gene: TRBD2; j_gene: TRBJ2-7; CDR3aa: CASSRTSGLQYF; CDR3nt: TGTGCCAGCAGTAGGACTAGCGGCCTGCAGTACTTC
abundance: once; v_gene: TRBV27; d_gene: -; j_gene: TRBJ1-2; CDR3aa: CASSLRAGGVDGYTF; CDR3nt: TGTGCCAGCAGTTTAAGGGCGGGTGGCGTCGATGGCTACACCTTC
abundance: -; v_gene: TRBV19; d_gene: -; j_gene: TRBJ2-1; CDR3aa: CASSRAGEAYNEQFF; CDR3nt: TGTGCCAGTAGCAGAGCAGGGGAAGCCTACAATGAGCAGTTCTTC